A selection of T cell receptor beta chains follows, all from one sample in a study of OX40 agonist ivuxolimab in advanced cancers. The repertoire was sequenced with immunoSEQ multiplex PCR; TCRdb's copy has only in-frame clones and lacks some. This table holds around 26,000 clones, 85% found once. The specimen was CD4+ or CD8+ T cells sorted from blood, collected in a trial of the OX40 agonist ivuxolimab. All receptors derive from an adult with an advanced solid tumor such as melanoma, head and neck, liver or kidney cancer. CDR3s include the opening cysteine and the closing phenylalanine or tryptophan. D genes are given only for firm matches. Size values are once, few and many counts, or a class for expanded clones, and some rows have none.

d_gene	j_gene	v_gene	abundance	CDR3nt	CDR3aa
.	TRBJ2-5	TRBV7-9	.	TGTGCCAGCAGCTTGATCGGTCAATTTGTATGGACCCAGTACTTC	CASSLIGQFVWTQYF
.	TRBJ1-1	TRBV28	.	TGTGCCAGCAGTTTACTGCCAGGGATGTTAGGGAATGAAGCTTTCTTT	CASSLLPGMLGNEAFF
.	TRBJ2-3	TRBV19	.	TGTGCCAGCACCCTGAGGGGGGGTTACCGGGGCACAGATACGCAGTATTTT	CASTLRGGYRGTDTQYF
.	TRBJ1-1	TRBV29-1	.	TGCAGCGTTGACCTGGACAGCCGAGAAGCTTTCTTT	CSVDLDSREAFF
.	TRBJ1-3	TRBV29-1	.	TGCAGCGTTGGGTCTGGAAACACCATATATTTT	CSVGSGNTIYF
.	TRBJ1-5	TRBV11-2	.	TGTGCCAGCAGCTTAAGGGAGACGGCGCCCCAGCATTTT	CASSLRETAPQHF
TRBD2	TRBJ2-7	TRBV19	.	TGTGCCAGTAGTTCGGGACTAGCGGGGGCGTACGAGCAGTACTTC	CASSSGLAGAYEQYF
.	TRBJ1-1	TRBV4-1	.	TGCGCCAGCAGCCTGGACAGAGGGAGAACTGAAGCTTTCTTT	CASSLDRGRTEAFF
TRBD1	TRBJ2-5	TRBV7-2	.	TGTGCCAGCAGCCGGGGACAGGGGCATGAGACCCAGTACTTC	CASSRGQGHETQYF
.	TRBJ1-2	TRBV6-6	.	TGTGCCAGCAGCACAGGACACCTGGGAGGCTACACCTTC	CASSTGHLGGYTF
TRBD1	TRBJ2-5	TRBV2	.	TGTGCCATCCGAGGGGGCAGTGAGCAGTACTTC	CAIRGGSEQYF
.	TRBJ1-3	TRBV14	.	TGTGCCAGCAGCCCCTGGGGGGGGTTCCGCTCTGGAAACACCATATATTTT	CASSPWGGFRSGNTIYF
.	TRBJ1-1	TRBV5-2	.	TGCGCCAGCAGCCAAGAGTCGAATGAGGGGGCGAACACTGAAGCTTTCTTT	CASSQESNEGANTEAFF
.	TRBJ1-1	TRBV7-9	.	TGTGCCAGCAGCTTAGAATGGGCAGGGATCATGAACACTGAAGCTTTCTTT	CASSLEWAGIMNTEAFF
.	TRBJ1-6	TRBV6-4	.	TGTGCCAGCAGCGATGGATATAATTCACCCCTCCACTTT	CASSDGYNSPLHF
.	TRBJ2-2	TRBV6-6	.	TGTGCCAGCAGCCCCGGACTGCTTGGGGAGCTGTTTTTT	CASSPGLLGELFF
TRBD2	TRBJ2-5	TRBV28	.	TGTGCCAGCAGTATACTAGCGGGGGTAGGTGAGACCCAGTACTTC	CASSILAGVGETQYF
TRBD2	TRBJ2-7	TRBV13	.	TGTGCCAGCAGCCGCGGACTAGCGGGGCCTTACGAGCAGTACTTC	CASSRGLAGPYEQYF
TRBD1	TRBJ1-1	TRBV2	.	TGTGCCAGCAGGGAACAGGGGGGATACACTGAAGCTTTCTTT	CASREQGGYTEAFF
TRBD1	TRBJ2-1	TRBV6-5	.	TGTGCCAGCATGGCCGGGCAGGGGGAAGGCAATGAGCAGTTCTTC	CASMAGQGEGNEQFF
TRBD1	TRBJ1-2	TRBV30	.	TGTGCCTGGAGTCCCCTGTGGCCTCGGACAGGGGATTATTCTAGAGGCTACACCTTC	CAWSPLWPRTGDYSRGYTF
TRBD1	TRBJ1-6	TRBV28	.	TGTGCCAGCGGCGGGACAGGGCCTACCCCCCTCCACTTT	CASGGTGPTPLHF
.	TRBJ1-1	TRBV6-5	.	TGTGCCAGCAGTTACGGGGGGGTCACTGAAGCTTTCTTT	CASSYGGVTEAFF
TRBD2	TRBJ2-3	TRBV9	.	TGTGCCAGCAGCCCGGGGACTAGCGGGGCGGTAGATACGCAGTATTTT	CASSPGTSGAVDTQYF
TRBD2	TRBJ2-7	TRBV4-2	few	TGTGCCAGCAGCCAAGAGGGGGGTTTGGGGACTAGCGGATACGAGCAGTACTTC	CASSQEGGLGTSGYEQYF
TRBD2	TRBJ2-3	TRBV7-2	.	TGTGCCAGCAGCTTAGTAGTAGCGGGGGGCCTTTCTAGCACAGATACGCAGTATTTT	CASSLVVAGGLSSTDTQYF
.	TRBJ1-1	TRBV5-5	.	TGTGCCAGCAGTCGGGATAACACTGAAGCTTTCTTT	CASSRDNTEAFF
.	TRBJ2-3	TRBV15	few	TGTGCCACCAGCAGAGGCAGGGGGGGCGCAGATACGCAGTATTTT	CATSRGRGGADTQYF
.	TRBJ2-3	TRBV4-2	.	TGTGCCAGCAGCCAAGAAAGTGGGCTACCCTCCGTGGATACGCAGTATTTT	CASSQESGLPSVDTQYF
TRBD1	TRBJ1-2	TRBV9	.	TGTGCCAGCAGCCCCGACAGGGTAGACTATGGCTACACCTTC	CASSPDRVDYGYTF
.	TRBJ1-1	TRBV7-9	.	TGTGCCAGCAGACCCAAAGGTACTGAGACGAACACTGAAGCTTTCTTT	CASRPKGTETNTEAFF
TRBD1	TRBJ2-7	TRBV19	few	TGTGCCAGTAGCCCCACAGGGGGGATTCACGAGCAGTACTTC	CASSPTGGIHEQYF
TRBD2	TRBJ2-2	TRBV7-2	.	TGTGCCAGCAGCTTACGGCCGGGGGGGCAGACCGGGGAGCTGTTTTTT	CASSLRPGGQTGELFF
.	TRBJ2-3	TRBV7-3	.	TGTGCCAGCAGCTTTGGAGATACGCAGTATTTT	CASSFGDTQYF
.	TRBJ2-7	TRBV7-9	.	TGTGCCAGCAGCCCCGTGGGTGAGTTCGGGCAGTACTTC	CASSPVGEFGQYF
.	TRBJ1-2	TRBV4-3	once	TGCGCCAGCAGCCAAGATAAATGGGATGGGGGCTACACCTTC	CASSQDKWDGGYTF
.	TRBJ1-4	TRBV4-3	medium-sized	TGCGCCAGCAGCCAAGATGGGGTAACAGATGCAACTAATGAAAAACTGTTTTTT	CASSQDGVTDATNEKLFF
.	TRBJ1-4	TRBV11-2	.	TGTGCCAGCAGCCCAGGAGGGAGTATTGAAAAACTGTTTTTT	CASSPGGSIEKLFF
TRBD1	TRBJ1-1	TRBV27	.	TGTGCCAGCAGGGACAGGGTGAACACTGAAGCTTTCTTT	CASRDRVNTEAFF
TRBD1	TRBJ1-3	TRBV27	.	TGTGCCAGCAGTAACACGCTGACAGGGGGTCTTTTTGGAAACACCATATATTTT	CASSNTLTGGLFGNTIYF
.	TRBJ1-2	TRBV29-1	.	TGCAGCGTTGAAAATCCCGGAGACTATGGCTACACCTTC	CSVENPGDYGYTF
.	TRBJ2-3	TRBV29-1	.	TGCAGCGTTGAGGGCTCTCCGGGACACCGGAGCACAGATACGCAGTATTTT	CSVEGSPGHRSTDTQYF
.	TRBJ1-3	TRBV6-5	.	TGTGCCAGCAGTTACGGGCCAACTGGAAACACCATATATTTT	CASSYGPTGNTIYF
.	TRBJ2-6	TRBV10-3	.	TGTGCCATCAGTGAGTCGGGACTTATATCGGGGGCCAACGTCCTGACTTTC	CAISESGLISGANVLTF
.	TRBJ1-5	TRBV15	.	TGTGCCACCAGCAGAGAAAACAGGGAGTATCAGCCCCAGCATTTT	CATSRENREYQPQHF
TRBD1	TRBJ1-2	TRBV7-2	.	TGTGCCAGCAGCCCTCACGCAGACAGGGCTAACTATGGCTACACCTTC	CASSPHADRANYGYTF
.	TRBJ1-1	TRBV29-1	.	TGCAGCGTTGACGACAGGAACACTGAAGCTTTCTTT	CSVDDRNTEAFF
TRBD1	TRBJ1-4	TRBV9	.	TGTGCCAGCAGCGGATCCGGGACAGTAGGGGAAAAACTGTTTTTT	CASSGSGTVGEKLFF
TRBD1	TRBJ1-4	TRBV13	.	TGTGCCAGCAGCACACGACAGGGGGCTATGAATGAAAAACTGTTTTTT	CASSTRQGAMNEKLFF
.	TRBJ2-5	TRBV4-1	.	TGCGCCAGCAGCCAAGAAGGGACACAAACCTTCCAAGAGACCCAGTACTTC	CASSQEGTQTFQETQYF
.	TRBJ2-7	TRBV14	.	TGTGCCAGCAGCCAAAAAGGATACGAGCAGTACTTC	CASSQKGYEQYF
TRBD2	TRBJ2-7	TRBV27	.	TGTGCCAGCAGTTTAGGGACTAGCTCCTACGAGCAGTACTTC	CASSLGTSSYEQYF
TRBD2	TRBJ2-1	TRBV6-6	.	TGTGCCAGCAGTTACTGGGGGGGTTACGACAATGAGCAGTTCTTC	CASSYWGGYDNEQFF
TRBD1	TRBJ1-4	TRBV28	.	TGTGCCAGCAGTCCCACAGGGGACTTTAATGAAAAACTGTTTTTT	CASSPTGDFNEKLFF